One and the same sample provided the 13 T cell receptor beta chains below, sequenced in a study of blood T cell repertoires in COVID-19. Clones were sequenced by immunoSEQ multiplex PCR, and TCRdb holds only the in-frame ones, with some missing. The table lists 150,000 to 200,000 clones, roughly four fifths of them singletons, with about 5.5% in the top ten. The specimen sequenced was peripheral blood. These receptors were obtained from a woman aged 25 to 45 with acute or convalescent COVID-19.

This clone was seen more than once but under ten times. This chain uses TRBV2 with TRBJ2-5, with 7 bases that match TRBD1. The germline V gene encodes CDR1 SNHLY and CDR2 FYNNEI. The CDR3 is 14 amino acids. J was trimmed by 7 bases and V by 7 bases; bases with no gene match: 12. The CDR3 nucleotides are TGTGCCAGCAATACAGGGGCCCGGTATGGGACCCAGTACTTC. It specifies CASNTGARYGTQYF.

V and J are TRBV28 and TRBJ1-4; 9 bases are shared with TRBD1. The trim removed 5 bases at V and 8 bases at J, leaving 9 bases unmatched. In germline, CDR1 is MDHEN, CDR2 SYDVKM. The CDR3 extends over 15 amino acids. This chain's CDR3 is CASSLTGTGREKLFF. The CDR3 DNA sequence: TGTGCCAGCAGTCTCACCGGGACAGGGAGGGAAAAACTGTTTTTT.

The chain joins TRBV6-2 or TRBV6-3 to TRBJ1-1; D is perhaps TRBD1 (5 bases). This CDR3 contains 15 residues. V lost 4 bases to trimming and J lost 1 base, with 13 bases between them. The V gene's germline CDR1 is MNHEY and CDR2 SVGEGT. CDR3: CASSWSGKGNTEAFF. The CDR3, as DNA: TGTGCCAGCAGTTGGTCAGGGAAGGGGAACACTGAAGCTTTCTTT.

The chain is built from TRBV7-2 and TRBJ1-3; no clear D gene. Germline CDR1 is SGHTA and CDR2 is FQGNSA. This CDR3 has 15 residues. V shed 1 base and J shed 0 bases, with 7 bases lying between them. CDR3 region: CASSLGGISGNTIYF. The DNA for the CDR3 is TGTGCCAGCAGCTTAGGCGGAATCTCTGGAAACACCATATATTTT.

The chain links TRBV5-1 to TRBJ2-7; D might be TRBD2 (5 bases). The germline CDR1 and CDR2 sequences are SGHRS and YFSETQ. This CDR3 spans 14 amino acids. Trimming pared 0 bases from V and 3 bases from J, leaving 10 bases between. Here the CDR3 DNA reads TGCGCCAGCAGCTTGGGCTCCAGCGGCTACGAGCAGTACTTC. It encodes CASSLGSSGYEQYF.

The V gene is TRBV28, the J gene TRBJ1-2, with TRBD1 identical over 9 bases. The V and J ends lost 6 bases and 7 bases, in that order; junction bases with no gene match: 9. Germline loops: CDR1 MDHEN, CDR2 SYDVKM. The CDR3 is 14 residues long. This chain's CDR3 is CASRGGDRAVGYTF. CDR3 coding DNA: TGTGCCAGCAGGGGCGGGGACAGGGCGGTTGGCTACACCTTC.

The CDR3 loop reads CASCPVCRAGSSVSNTEAFF. DNA of the CDR3: TGCGCCAGCTGCCCCGTTTGTCGCGCAGGGTCGTCCGTTTCAAACACTGAAGCTTTCTTT. J is TRBJ1-1 and V is TRBV5-1; TRBD1 is a possible D gene (5 bases). This CDR3 has 20 amino acids. V lost 7 bases and J 2 bases, leaving 33 bases between the germline ends. The germline gives CDR1 SGHRS, CDR2 YFSETQ.

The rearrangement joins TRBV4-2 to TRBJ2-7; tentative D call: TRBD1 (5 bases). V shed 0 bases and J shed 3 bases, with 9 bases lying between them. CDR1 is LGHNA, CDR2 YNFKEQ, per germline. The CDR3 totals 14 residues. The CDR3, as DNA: TGTGCCAGCAGCCAAGAAGGGGTCGTCTACGAGCAGTACTTC. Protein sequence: CASSQEGVVYEQYF.

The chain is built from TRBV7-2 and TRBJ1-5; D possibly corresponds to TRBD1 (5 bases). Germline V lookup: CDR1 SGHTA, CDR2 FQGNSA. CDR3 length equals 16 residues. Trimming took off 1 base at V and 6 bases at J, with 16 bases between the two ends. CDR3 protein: CASSLVPTVQPQPQHF. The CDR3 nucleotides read TGTGCCAGCAGCTTAGTCCCGACAGTACAACCTCAGCCCCAGCATTTT.

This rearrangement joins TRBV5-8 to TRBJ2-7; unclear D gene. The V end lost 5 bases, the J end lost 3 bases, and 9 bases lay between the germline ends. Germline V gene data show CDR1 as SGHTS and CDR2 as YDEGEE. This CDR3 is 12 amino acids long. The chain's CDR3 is CASRHEFYEQYF. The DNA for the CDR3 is TGTGCCAGCAGGCACGAGTTCTACGAGCAGTACTTC.

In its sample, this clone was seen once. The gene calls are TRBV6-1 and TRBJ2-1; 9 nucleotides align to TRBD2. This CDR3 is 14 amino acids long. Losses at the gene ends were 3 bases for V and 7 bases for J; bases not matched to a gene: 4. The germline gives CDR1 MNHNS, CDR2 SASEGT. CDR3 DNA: TGTGCCAGCAGTGAGCTAGCGGGGATGAATGAGCAGTTCTTC. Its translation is CASSELAGMNEQFF.

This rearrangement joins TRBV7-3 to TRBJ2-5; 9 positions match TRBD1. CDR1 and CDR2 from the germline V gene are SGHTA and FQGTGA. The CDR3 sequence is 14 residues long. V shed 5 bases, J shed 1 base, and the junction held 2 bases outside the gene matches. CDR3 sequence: CASSLQGAQETQYF. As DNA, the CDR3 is TGTGCCAGCAGCCTACAGGGGGCCCAAGAGACCCAGTACTTC.

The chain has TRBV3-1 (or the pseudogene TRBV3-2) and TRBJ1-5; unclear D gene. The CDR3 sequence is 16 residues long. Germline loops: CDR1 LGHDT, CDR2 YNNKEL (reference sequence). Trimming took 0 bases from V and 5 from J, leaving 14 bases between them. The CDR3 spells CASSQEDSVLYQPQHF. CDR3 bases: TGTGCCAGCAGCCAAGAGGACTCGGTATTGTATCAGCCCCAGCATTTT.